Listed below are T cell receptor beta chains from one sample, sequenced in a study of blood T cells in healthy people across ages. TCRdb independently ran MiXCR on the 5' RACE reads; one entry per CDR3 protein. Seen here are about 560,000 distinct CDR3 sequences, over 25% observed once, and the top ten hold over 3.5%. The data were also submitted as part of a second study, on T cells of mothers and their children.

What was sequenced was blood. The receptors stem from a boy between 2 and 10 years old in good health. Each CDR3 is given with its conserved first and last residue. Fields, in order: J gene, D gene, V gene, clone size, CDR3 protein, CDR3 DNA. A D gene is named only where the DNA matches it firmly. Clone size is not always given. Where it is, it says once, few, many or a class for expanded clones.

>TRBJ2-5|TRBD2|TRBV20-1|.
CSARDRRLAVEETQYF
TGCAGTGCTAGAGATCGACGACTAGCGGTAGAAGAGACCCAGTACTTC
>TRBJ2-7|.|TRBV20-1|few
CSARAPQGTYEQYF
TGCAGTGCTAGAGCCCCCCAGGGGACCTACGAGCAGTACTTC
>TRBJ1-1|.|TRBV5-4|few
CASGSLWGRTNTEAFF
TGTGCCAGCGGATCCTTGTGGGGGAGGACGAACACTGAAGCTTTCTTT
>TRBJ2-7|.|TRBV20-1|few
CSATPRGDFYEQYF
TGCAGTGCTACCCCGCGAGGGGATTTCTACGAGCAGTACTTC
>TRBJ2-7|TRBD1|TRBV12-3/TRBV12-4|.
CASSLRGQGRYEQYF
TGTGCCAGCAGTTTGAGGGGGCAGGGGCGCTACGAGCAGTACTTC
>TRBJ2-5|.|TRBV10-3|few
CAIGAGAEETQYF
TGTGCCATCGGGGCAGGGGCCGAAGAGACCCAGTACTTC
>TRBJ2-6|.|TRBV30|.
CAWSEGGSGANVLTF
TGTGCCTGGAGTGAAGGGGGCTCTGGGGCCAACGTCCTGACTTTC
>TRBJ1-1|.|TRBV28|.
CASSSGGHNTEAFF
TGTGCCAGCAGTTCGGGGGGGCACAACACTGAAGCTTTCTTT
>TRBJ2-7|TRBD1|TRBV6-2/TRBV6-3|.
CAGSRDRGTLQYF
TGTGCCGGCAGCCGGGACAGGGGGACGTTGCAGTACTTC
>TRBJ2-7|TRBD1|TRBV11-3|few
CASSLDRGREQYF
TGTGCCAGCAGCTTGGACAGGGGGCGCGAGCAGTACTTC
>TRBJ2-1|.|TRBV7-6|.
CASSPRTDNEQFF
TGTGCCAGCAGCCCACGGACCGACAATGAGCAGTTCTTC
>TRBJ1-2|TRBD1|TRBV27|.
CASRTGGSGYTF
TGTGCCAGCAGGACAGGGGGGAGTGGCTACACCTTC
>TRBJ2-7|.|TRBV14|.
CASSHGRSKYF
TGTGCCAGCAGCCACGGACGGAGTAAATACTTC
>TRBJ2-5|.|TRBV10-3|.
CAISAGWEQYF
TGTGCCATCAGTGCGGGGTGGGAGCAGTACTTC
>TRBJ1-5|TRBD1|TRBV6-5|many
CATGDSQNQPQHF
TGTGCCACCGGGGACAGTCAGAATCAGCCCCAGCATTTT
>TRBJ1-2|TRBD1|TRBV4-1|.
CASSQVLTGQKFGYTF
TGCGCCAGCAGCCAAGTCCTGACGGGACAGAAATTTGGCTACACCTTC
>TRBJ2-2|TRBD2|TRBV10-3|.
CAISRTSEDTGELFF
TGTGCCATCAGCCGGACTAGCGAAGACACCGGGGAGCTGTTTTTT
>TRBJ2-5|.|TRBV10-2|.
CATSMTDQETQYF
TGCGCCACCAGCATGACAGACCAAGAGACCCAGTACTTC
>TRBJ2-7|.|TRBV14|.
CASSQATYYEQYF
TGTGCCAGCAGCCAAGCCACATACTACGAGCAGTACTTC
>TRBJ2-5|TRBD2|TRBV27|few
CASSLKTTSLFQETQYF
TGTGCCAGCAGTTTAAAGACGACTAGCTTATTTCAGGAGACCCAGTACTTC
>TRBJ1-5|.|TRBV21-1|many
CASSKVYHQTDTHSNQPQHF
TGTGCCAGCAGCAAAGTCTACCATCAGACGGACACCCATAGCAATCAGCCCCAGCATTTT
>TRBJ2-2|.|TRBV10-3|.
CAISTGDRELFF
TGTGCCATCAGTACAGGCGACCGGGAGCTGTTTTTT
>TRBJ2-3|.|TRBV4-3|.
CASSQEWQGGDTQYF
TGCGCCAGCAGCCAAGAATGGCAGGGAGGAGATACGCAGTATTTT
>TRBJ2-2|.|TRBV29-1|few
CSVRTQGSNTGELFF
TGCAGCGTTAGGACACAGGGCTCGAACACCGGGGAGCTGTTTTTT
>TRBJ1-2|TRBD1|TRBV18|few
CASSLDRQGNYGYTF
TGTGCCAGCTCACTAGATCGACAGGGAAACTATGGCTACACCTTC
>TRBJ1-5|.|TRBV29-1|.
CSVISQEYSNQPQHF
TGCAGCGTCATAAGCCAGGAGTATAGCAATCAGCCCCAGCATTTT
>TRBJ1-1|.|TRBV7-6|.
CASSQTVTTEAFF
TGTGCCAGCAGCCAAACAGTAACCACTGAAGCTTTCTTT
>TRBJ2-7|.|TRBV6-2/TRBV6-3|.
CASSYSPTFSEQYF
TGTGCCAGCAGTTACTCCCCGACATTTAGCGAGCAGTACTTC
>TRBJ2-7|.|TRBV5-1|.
CASSLGQQRSSYEQYF
TGCGCCAGCAGCTTGGGACAGCAAAGGAGCTCCTACGAGCAGTACTTC
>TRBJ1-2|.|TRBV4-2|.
CASGARRGDYGYTF
TGTGCCAGCGGTGCTCGCAGGGGAGACTATGGCTACACCTTC
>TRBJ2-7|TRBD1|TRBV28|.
CASSLLSGQGGPEQYF
TGTGCCAGCAGTTTGTTATCTGGACAGGGGGGGCCCGAGCAGTACTTC
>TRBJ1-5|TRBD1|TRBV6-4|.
CASSDRGRVWGNQPQHF
TGTGCCAGCAGTGACAGGGGGCGGGTTTGGGGCAATCAGCCCCAGCATTTT
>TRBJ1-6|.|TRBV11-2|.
CASSLEGTVLGSPLHF
TGTGCCAGCAGCTTAGAAGGGACGGTTCTTGGTTCACCCCTCCACTTT
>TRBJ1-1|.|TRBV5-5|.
CASSLSAMNTEAFF
TGTGCCAGCAGCTTGAGTGCCATGAACACTGAAGCTTTCTTT
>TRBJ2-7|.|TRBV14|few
CANPHEQYF
TGTGCCAACCCCCACGAGCAGTACTTC
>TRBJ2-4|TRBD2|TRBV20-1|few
CSAREGTSGELAKNIQYF
TGCAGTGCTAGAGAGGGGACTAGCGGGGAACTAGCCAAAAACATTCAGTACTTC
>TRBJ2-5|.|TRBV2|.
CASKDNLGETQYF
TGTGCCAGCAAGGACAACCTGGGGGAGACCCAGTACTTC
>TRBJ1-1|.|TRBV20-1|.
CSARDHQRAEAFF
TGCAGTGCTAGAGATCACCAAAGGGCTGAAGCTTTCTTT
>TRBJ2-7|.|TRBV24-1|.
CATRGEGAYEQYF
TGTGCCACCCGAGGGGAGGGGGCCTACGAGCAGTACTTC
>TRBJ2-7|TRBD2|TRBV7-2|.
CASSSPFERESGYEQYF
TGTGCCAGCAGCTCCCCCTTTGAGCGGGAGTCTGGCTACGAGCAGTACTTC
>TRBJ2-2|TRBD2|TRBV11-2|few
CASSRSGTSENTGELFF
TGTGCCAGCAGTCGTTCCGGGACTAGCGAGAACACCGGGGAGCTGTTTTTT
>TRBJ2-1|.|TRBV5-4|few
CASSLDRDNEQFF
TGTGCCAGCAGCTTGGATCGGGACAATGAGCAGTTCTTC
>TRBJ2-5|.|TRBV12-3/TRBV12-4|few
CATTLTGGWETQYF
TGTGCCACCACTCTGACGGGGGGCTGGGAGACCCAGTACTTC
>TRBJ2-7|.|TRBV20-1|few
CSARDSGPGSAPYEQYF
TGCAGTGCTAGAGATTCTGGGCCCGGGAGCGCACCCTACGAGCAGTACTTC
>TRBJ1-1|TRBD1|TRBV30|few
CACSDRGIGNTEAFF
TGTGCCTGCTCGGACAGGGGCATTGGGAACACTGAAGCTTTCTTT
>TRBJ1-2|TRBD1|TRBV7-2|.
CATAGSGTGNYGYTF
TGTGCCACCGCGGGTTCCGGGACAGGGAACTATGGCTACACCTTC
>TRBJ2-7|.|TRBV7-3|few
CASSLTYLQDYEQYF
TGTGCCAGCAGCTTGACTTACTTACAGGATTACGAGCAGTACTTC
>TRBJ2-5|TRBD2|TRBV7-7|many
CASSVTSGIETQYF
TGTGCCAGCAGCGTGACTAGCGGGATAGAGACCCAGTACTTC
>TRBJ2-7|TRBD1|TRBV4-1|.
CASSQGTGASYEQYF
TGCGCCAGCAGCCAAGGGACAGGGGCTTCCTACGAGCAGTACTTC
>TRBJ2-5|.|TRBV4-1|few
CASSQDPGRQETQYF
TGCGCCAGCAGCCAAGACCCAGGCCGGCAAGAGACCCAGTACTTC
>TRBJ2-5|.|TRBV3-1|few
CASSQGLEETQYF
TGTGCCAGCAGCCAAGGGCTAGAAGAGACCCAGTACTTC
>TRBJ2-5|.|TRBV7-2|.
CASSLGFTPQETQYF
TGTGCCAGCAGCTTGGGCTTTACGCCCCAAGAGACCCAGTACTTC
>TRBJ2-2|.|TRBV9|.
CASSVGGRGDRSTGELFF
TGTGCCAGCAGCGTAGGGGGTAGGGGGGATCGGAGCACCGGGGAGCTGTTTTTT
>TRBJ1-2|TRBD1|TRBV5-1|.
CASSSGTGKIYGYTF
TGCGCCAGCAGCTCCGGGACAGGGAAGATCTATGGCTACACCTTC
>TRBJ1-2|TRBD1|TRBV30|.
CAWSVPDRGRHYGYTF
TGTGCCTGGAGTGTCCCGGACAGGGGGCGACACTACGGCTACACCTTC